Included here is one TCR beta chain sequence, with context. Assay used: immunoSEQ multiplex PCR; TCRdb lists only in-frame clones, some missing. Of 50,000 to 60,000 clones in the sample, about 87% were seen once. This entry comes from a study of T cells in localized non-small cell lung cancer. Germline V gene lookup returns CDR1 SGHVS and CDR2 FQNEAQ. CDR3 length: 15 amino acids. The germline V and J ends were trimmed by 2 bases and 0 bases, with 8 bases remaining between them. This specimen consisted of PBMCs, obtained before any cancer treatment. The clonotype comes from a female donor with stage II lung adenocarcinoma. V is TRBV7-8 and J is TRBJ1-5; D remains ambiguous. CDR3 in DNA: TGTGCCAGCAGCTTACGACGGGATAGCAATCAGCCCCAGCATTTT. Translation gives CASSLRRDSNQPQHF.